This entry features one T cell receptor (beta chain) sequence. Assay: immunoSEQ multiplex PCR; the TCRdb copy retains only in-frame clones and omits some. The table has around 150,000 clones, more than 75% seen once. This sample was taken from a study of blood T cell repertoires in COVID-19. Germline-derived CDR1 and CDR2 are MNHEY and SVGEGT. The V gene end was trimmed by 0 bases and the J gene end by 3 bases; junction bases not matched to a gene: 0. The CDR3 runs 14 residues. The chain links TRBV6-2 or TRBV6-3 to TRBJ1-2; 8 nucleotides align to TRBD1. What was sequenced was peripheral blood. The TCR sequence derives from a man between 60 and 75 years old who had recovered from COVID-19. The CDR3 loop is CASSYSGQDYGYTF. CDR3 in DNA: TGTGCCAGCAGTTACTCGGGACAGGACTATGGCTACACCTTC.